This T cell receptor (beta chain) is from a study of naive and memory T cell subsets. This clonotype was picked up a small number of times. Its antigen is not known. From the second PCR step, alpha and beta chains were amplified apart. Four subsets defined by CD45RA and CD27 were sorted after CD3, CD4, CD8 and live/dead staining. Study results and caveats: In CD4 and CD8 cells, diversity dropped from naive through EMRA.

An equimolar mix of two oligonucleotides served as the beta constant-region primer for TRBC1 and TRBC2. Nested alpha and beta constant-region primers with the SP2 primer drove four PCR rounds on ligated cDNA. TCRdb used MiXCR to reprocess the UMI-ligation and nested PCR reads, holding one entry per CDR3 protein. Here the sample spans over 100,000 distinct CDR3 sequences, 35% to 40% being singletons. The germline CDR1 and CDR2 sequences are MDHEN and SYDVKM. The CDR3 sequence is 15 residues long. Trimming left V 3 bases short and J 2 bases short, with 8 bases between. The sample consisted of central memory CD4+ T cells from blood. This clonotype was obtained from a human donor in good health. This chain joins TRBV28 and TRBJ2-6; a weak D match, TRBD2 (5 bases). The CDR3 reads CASSFEGAGANVLTF. CDR3 in DNA: TGTGCCAGCAGTTTCGAGGGCGCTGGGGCCAACGTCCTGACTTTC.